In this sample, the clone carrying this T cell receptor (beta chain) turned up a few times. What it binds is unknown. Different DNA sequences within this sample yield the same CDR3. RNA extraction and reverse transcription yielded cDNA as sequencing template. Some clones are missing from TCRdb's copy, which holds only in-frame ones; the method was immunoSEQ multiplex PCR. The table records 120,000 to 150,000 clones, 85% to 90% of them present only once. This sample is part of a study of CD8+ T cells in alopecia areata. Study information: Patients received oral tofacitinib, 5 to 10 mg twice daily, for moderate-to-severe alopecia areata. Whole-study results and caveats: Normal-skin resident alphabeta T cells also appear among scalp sample sequences.

J was trimmed by 3 bases and V by 6 bases; bases with no gene match: 4. Germline CDR1 MNHEY, CDR2 SMNVEV (reference sequence). CDR3 length: 14 residues. The investigators collected lesional scalp punch biopsies and peripheral blood from alopecia areata patients. The clonotype comes from a human donor with alopecia areata. The rearrangement joins TRBV27 to TRBJ2-7; the match to TRBD1 covers 11 bases. The starting material was CD8+ T cells sorted from blood, obtained at week 0. Here the CDR3 DNA reads TGTGCCAGCAGCCCCGGGACAGGGGGCTACGAGCAGTACTTC. Residues: CASSPGTGGYEQYF.